This T cell receptor beta chain was captured in a study of somatic mutations in cytotoxic T cells in rheumatoid arthritis. Study-wide results and caveats: Over 20% of CD8+ cells belonged to the largest CD8+ clone in about an eighth of the roughly 65 patients. Greater age accompanied higher CD8+ clonality in rheumatoid arthritis patients, a pattern that was absent in healthy controls.

Concerning this clone: Its antigen is unknown.

This CDR3 has 12 residues. V lost 6 bases, J lost 0 bases, and 3 bases lay in between. The germline CDR1 and CDR2 sequences are MDHEN and SYDVKM. The protocol was immunoSEQ multiplex PCR, while the TCRdb copy is restricted to in-frame clones and leaves out a portion. The sample carries around 13,000 clones, around 75% recorded once. The sequenced sample was CD8+ T cells sorted from blood. The rearrangement uses TRBV28 and TRBJ2-1; no clear D gene. The receptor was isolated from an adult with rheumatoid arthritis. The CDR3 loop reads CASRGSYNEQFF. The CDR3 DNA sequence: TGTGCCAGCAGGGGCTCCTACAATGAGCAGTTCTTC. Full variable domain (remainder filled in from reference TRBV28 and TRBJ2-1): DVKVTQSSRYLVKRTGEKVFLECVQDMDHENMFWYRQDPGLGLRLIYFSYDVKMKEKGDIPEGYSVSREKKERFSLILESASTNQTSMYLCASRGSYNEQFFGPGTRLTVL.